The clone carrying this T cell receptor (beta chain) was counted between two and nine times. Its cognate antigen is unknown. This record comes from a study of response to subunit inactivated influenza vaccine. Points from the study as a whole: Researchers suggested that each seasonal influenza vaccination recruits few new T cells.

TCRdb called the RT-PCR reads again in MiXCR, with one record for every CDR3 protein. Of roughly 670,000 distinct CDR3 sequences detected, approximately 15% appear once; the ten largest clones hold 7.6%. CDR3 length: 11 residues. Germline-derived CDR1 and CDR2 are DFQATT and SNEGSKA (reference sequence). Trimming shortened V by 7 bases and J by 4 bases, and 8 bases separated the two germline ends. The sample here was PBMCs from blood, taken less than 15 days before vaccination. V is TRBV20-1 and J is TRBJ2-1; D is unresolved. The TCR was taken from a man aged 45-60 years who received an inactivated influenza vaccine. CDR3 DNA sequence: TGCAGTGGTGAGGATTACAATGAGCAGTTCTTC. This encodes CSGEDYNEQFF.